This T cell receptor beta chain was profiled in a study of spatial heterogeneity in lung cancer. Study information: Matched bulk RNA-seq yielded a T cell module score, and TCR transcript counts in tumor regions correlated strongly with that score.

Broader study findings: Tumor mutation counts were tracked by expanded intratumoral alpha and beta TCR counts.

This clonotype was detected many times. Its antigen is currently unknown. Time point described: sample taken at primary tumor resection. In each case, whole RNA from tumor, nontumor lung or frozen PBMC was sequenced unsorted. Every TCR cDNA molecule bore a unique molecular identifier. TCRdb redid the calling of the 5' RACE reads with MiXCR, one entry per CDR3 protein. The table shows approximately 16,000 distinct CDR3 sequences, with nearly 7% occurring only once. Sequenced here: lung tumor tissue, sampled at surgery. The TCR sequence derives from a female donor with early-stage non-small cell lung cancer.

The CDR3 DNA sequence: TGTGCCTGGAGTGTCACCAATAATCAGCCCCAGCATTTT. It is translated as CAWSVTNNQPQHF. This chain connects TRBV30 to TRBJ1-5; D gene unclear. Per germline, CDR1 GTSNPN and CDR2 SVGIG (reference sequence). The CDR3 spans 13 residues. V was cut by 0 bases and J by 4 bases, with 7 bases left in between.